The TCR beta chain under discussion was sequenced for a study of shared T cell receptors in the human thymus. Germline V lookup: CDR1 SNHLY, CDR2 FYNNEI. The V end was cut by 3 bases, the J end by 4 bases, with 11 bases between. The CDR3 is made up of 14 amino acids. Repertoires were generated with immunoSEQ multiplex PCR, while TCRdb's copy carries only in-frame clones and drops some. The sample consists of 700,000 or so clones, roughly 88% of them appearing once. The same data also went into a second study, on human thymus T cells.

The chain uses TRBV2 and TRBJ2-3, with D perhaps matching TRBD2 (5 bases). The TCR was taken from a girl under three years old with a congenital heart defect. Specimen: thymocytes. The chain's CDR3 is CASSEAGRSDTQYF. The CDR3 region has the DNA TGTGCCAGCAGTGAGGCGGGCAGGTCAGATACGCAGTATTTT.